This TCR beta chain was recorded in a study of cytomegalovirus exposure and HLA in healthy donors. Overall study results and limits: According to reports, the classifier identified cytomegalovirus status with high specificity and sensitivity. A later examination showed that TCR association rates differed by HLA locus, with DRB1 most and HLA-C fewest. In a later analysis, productive TCRs from donors in an Asian-associated ancestry cluster reportedly carried fewer N-insertions than the cohort mean.

The study ran its PCR with 60 Vbeta and 13 Jbeta primers. TCRdb keeps only in-frame clones here, not all; method: immunoSEQ multiplex PCR. The data hold 150,000 or so clones, with about 80% observed a single time. This clone showed up just once. Its specificity is not known. Healthy bone marrow donors supplied every sample. Unmatched junction bases numbered 7, after V lost 3 bases and J lost 2 bases. The CDR3 has 16 residues. Germline CDR1 KGHSH, CDR2 LQKENI. The source is a middle-aged man in good health and CMV-seropositive. The chain is built from TRBV18 and TRBJ2-3; 8 nucleotides line up with TRBD2. The specimen sequenced was PBMCs. CDR3 sequence reads: CASSPEAGVVTDTQYF. The CDR3 region has the DNA TGTGCCAGCTCACCTGAAGCGGGAGTAGTCACAGATACGCAGTATTTT.